Listed here is a single T cell receptor (beta chain). The data are from a study of blood T cell repertoires in COVID-19. Overall study: From the United States, Italy and Spain came samples of acute and convalescent COVID-19. T cells, B-cell-depleted T cells, or PBMCs supplied cDNA or gDNA.

TCRdb's copy holds only in-frame clones and misses some; the assay was immunoSEQ multiplex PCR. This table has more than 120,000 clones, over 80% appearing once. This sequence was found in a man between 45 and 60 years old who had recovered from COVID-19. Specimen: peripheral blood.

The CDR3 here is CASSAGQYQPQHF. The CDR3 DNA reads as TGTGCCAGCAGCGCAGGGCAGTATCAGCCCCAGCATTTT. The chain joins TRBV6-2 or TRBV6-3 to TRBJ1-5; maybe TRBD1 (5 bases). The V gene lost 6 bases and the J gene lost 5 bases, with 11 bases spanning the gap. Germline loops: CDR1 MNHEY, CDR2 SVGEGT. The CDR3 runs 13 residues.